The next 32 T cell receptor beta chains were all read from a single sample in a study of blood T cell repertoires in COVID-19. Clones were read by immunoSEQ multiplex PCR, and TCRdb kept only the in-frame ones, dropping some. The repertoire includes 450,000 to 500,000 clones, approximately 86% of them detected once, and roughly 0.72% sits in the top ten. Material: PBMCs or T cells enriched from blood (not recorded which). These receptor sequences come from a woman between 18 and 29 years old who had recovered from COVID-19.

The chain uses TRBV5-1 and TRBJ1-1; tentative D call: TRBD1 (6 bases). The length of the CDR3 is 14 residues. Germline lookup yields CDR1 SGHRS and CDR2 YFSETQ. The germline V and J ends were trimmed by 4 bases and 4 bases, with 14 bases remaining between them. CDR3 region: CASSTDGRGTEAFF. The CDR3 coding sequence is TGCGCCAGCAGCACGGACGGCAGGGGCACTGAAGCTTTCTTT. The variable domain in full, completed from reference TRBV5-1 and TRBJ1-1, reads KAGVTQTPRYLIKTRGQQVTLSCSPISGHRSVSWYQQTPGQGLQFLFEYFSETQRNKGNFPGRFSGRQFSNSRSEMNVSTLELGDSALYLCASSTDGRGTEAFFGQGTRLTVV.

The J gene is TRBJ2-7, the V gene TRBV19; TRBD1 aligns across 10 bases. The V and J ends lost 5 bases and 5 bases, in that order; junction bases with no gene match: 6. Germline assignment: CDR1 LNHDA and CDR2 SQIVND (reference sequence). The CDR3 is made up of 14 amino acids. This chain's CDR3 is CASSVDRGSNEQYF. CDR3 nucleotide sequence: TGTGCCAGTAGTGTGGACAGGGGGTCGAACGAGCAGTACTTC.

The gene calls are TRBV23-1 and TRBJ1-2; TRBD1 might be the D (6 bases). TRBV23-1 is an ORF for which the function is uncertain. With 5 bases removed from V and 5 bases from J, the gap between germline ends came to 21 bases. The CDR3 is made up of 16 amino acids. The CDR3 loop is CASSSPGACTPYGYTF. Here the CDR3 DNA reads TGCGCCAGCAGTTCTCCAGGGGCCTGCACCCCTTATGGCTACACCTTC.

V is TRBV20-1 and J is TRBJ2-1; no clear D. CDR1 and CDR2 from the germline V gene are DFQATT and SNEGSKA (reference sequence). The germline V and J ends were trimmed by 1 base and 16 bases, with 11 bases remaining between them. This CDR3 is 10 amino acids long. The CDR3 DNA follows: TGCAGTGCTAGAGGGTCAGGTGTCTTCTTC. It translates to CSARGSGVFF.

This clone was seen only once. The chain has TRBV6-2 or TRBV6-3 and TRBJ2-7, with TRBD1 identical over 9 bases. V lost 6 bases and J lost 2; bases outside the gene matches: 8. Germline loops: CDR1 MNHEY, CDR2 SVGEGT. This CDR3 has 15 residues. DNA for the CDR3: TGTGCCAGCAGCAGGTTCGACAGGGGGGCCTACGAGCAGTACTTC. It specifies CASSRFDRGAYEQYF.

The rearrangement links TRBV19 to TRBJ1-2; tentatively, D is TRBD1 (5 bases). Between the trimmed V and J ends, which lost 5 bases and 8 bases, there was a span of 18 bases. The CDR3 extends over 14 amino acids. Germline values: CDR1 LNHDA, CDR2 SQIVND (reference sequence). The CDR3 reads CASSPDGGIGGYTF. For the CDR3, the DNA is TGTGCCAGTAGTCCAGACGGGGGAATCGGGGGCTACACCTTC.

The chain is built from TRBV27 and TRBJ1-2; maybe TRBD1 (6 bases). Between the trimmed V and J ends, which lost 5 bases and 1 base, there was a span of 11 bases. There are 14 residues in the CDR3. CDR1 MNHEY and CDR2 SMNVEV come from the germline V gene (reference sequence). This CDR3 is CASSSYRDNYGYTF. CDR3 DNA sequence: TGTGCCAGCAGTAGTTACAGGGATAACTATGGCTACACCTTC.

This chain uses TRBV3-1 (or the pseudogene TRBV3-2) with TRBJ1-2; 8 bases are a match to TRBD1. CDR1 and CDR2 from the germline V gene are LGHDT and YNNKEL (reference sequence). The CDR3 runs 16 residues. V was pared by 0 bases and J by 5 bases, with 8 bases of the junction left unmatched. This CDR3 reads CASSQDPDRAVYGYTF. CDR3 nucleotides: TGTGCCAGCAGCCAAGATCCGGACAGGGCTGTTTATGGCTACACCTTC.

The chain combines TRBV12-5 with TRBJ1-5; D is unresolved. The ends were cut back, 6 bases at V and 9 bases at J, with 18 bases in the middle. The germline gives CDR1 LGHNT, CDR2 FRNRAP. The CDR3 covers 14 residues. CDR3 residues: CASGYSEGGRPQHF. CDR3 bases: TGTGCTAGTGGATACAGTGAAGGAGGGAGGCCCCAGCATTTT.

As DNA, the CDR3 is TGTGCCAGCAGCCCTGGACAGGGCCATGGCTACACCTTC. Protein sequence: CASSPGQGHGYTF. V and J are TRBV7-9 and TRBJ1-2; 8 nucleotides line up with TRBD1. The V segment lost 5 bases and the J segment 6 bases; nucleotides outside the gene matches: 5. Germline V gives CDR1 SEHNR, CDR2 FQNEAQ (reference sequence). The CDR3 loop spans 13 amino acids.

The chain is built from TRBV12-2 and TRBJ2-3; whether TRBD2, the table's D call, matches the DNA was not checked. TRBV12-2 is tagged as a pseudogene. The CDR3 consists of 21 residues. This chain's CDR3 is CASRLAAGTSGGRNLYDTQYF. In DNA form, the CDR3 reads TGTGCAAGTCGCTTAGCGGCCGGGACTAGCGGGGGCCGGAACCTTTACGATACGCAGTATTTT.

CDR3 loop: CASSQGQGDQPQHF. The CDR3 nucleotides read TGTGCCAGCAGCCAAGGACAGGGCGATCAGCCCCAGCATTTT. The V gene is TRBV7-2, the J gene TRBJ1-5, with 8 bases matching TRBD1. This CDR3 is built from 14 residues. CDR1 is SGHTA, CDR2 FQGNSA, per germline. Losses at the gene ends were 5 bases for V and 5 bases for J; bases not matched to a gene: 5.

CDR3 nucleotides: TGTGCCAGCAGTAATCTCAGGGTTCGGAGCAATCAGCCCCAGCATTTT. Translated, it gives CASSNLRVRSNQPQHF. The rearrangement links TRBV28 to TRBJ1-5; a possible D gene is TRBD1 (5 bases). This CDR3 comprises 16 residues. Trimming stripped 5 bases from V and 1 base from J, with 15 bases between. The germline gives CDR1 MDHEN, CDR2 SYDVKM. Full variable domain (rest looked up from reference TRBV28 and TRBJ1-5): DVKVTQSSRYLVKRTGEKVFLECVQDMDHENMFWYRQDPGLGLRLIYFSYDVKMKEKGDIPEGYSVSREKKERFSLILESASTNQTSMYLCASSNLRVRSNQPQHFGDGTRLSIL.

This rearrangement joins TRBV15 to TRBJ2-7; 7 positions agree with TRBD1. Unmatched junction bases numbered 6, after V lost 5 bases and J lost 8 bases. Germline-derived CDR1 and CDR2 are LNHNV and YYDKDF (reference sequence). This CDR3 has 12 residues. In nucleotides, the CDR3 is TGTGCCACCAGCGTGACAGGGACAAAGCAGTACTTC. It yields the protein CATSVTGTKQYF.

Here the CDR3 reads CASSRQTASGDEQYF. The CDR3 nucleotides read TGTGCCAGCTCAAGACAAACCGCTAGCGGGGACGAGCAGTACTTC. This chain connects TRBV18 to TRBJ2-7; 9 nucleotides align to TRBD2. Germline V gene data show CDR1 as KGHSH and CDR2 as LQKENI. The CDR3 is 15 amino acids. Losses at the gene ends were 5 bases for V and 5 bases for J; bases not matched to a gene: 10.

This chain uses TRBV6-2 or TRBV6-3 with TRBJ2-1, with a weak D call TRBD1 (5 bases). Trimming cost V 5 bases and J 5 bases, with 16 bases left between them. The germline V gene has CDR1 MNHEY and CDR2 SVGEGT. The CDR3 is 15 residues long. The CDR3 nucleotides are TGTGCCAGCAGTACTCCAAGGGGTCCTAACAATGAGCAGTTCTTC. The encoded protein is CASSTPRGPNNEQFF.

This rearrangement joins TRBV7-9 to TRBJ1-1, with a weak D call TRBD1 (6 bases). V was clipped by 5 bases and J by 1 base, with 23 bases between them. Germline lookup yields CDR1 SEHNR and CDR2 FQNEAQ (reference sequence). This CDR3 has 18 amino acids. This chain's CDR3 is CASSPYTGQRTKNTEAFF. In nucleotides, the CDR3 is TGTGCCAGCAGCCCCTATACTGGACAGCGTACTAAGAACACTGAAGCTTTCTTT.

The chain uses TRBV27 and TRBJ1-1; D call uncertain. There are 13 residues in the CDR3. V was clipped by 5 bases and J by 4 bases, with 11 bases between them. The V gene's germline CDR1 is MNHEY and CDR2 SMNVEV (reference sequence). The CDR3 sequence is CASSPVESTEAFF. The CDR3 DNA sequence: TGTGCCAGCAGTCCAGTGGAGTCCACTGAAGCTTTCTTT.

J is TRBJ1-2 and V is TRBV10-1, with D possibly matching TRBD1 (6 bases). The CDR3 totals 20 residues. Germline V lookup: CDR1 WNHNN, CDR2 SYGVQD (reference sequence). Trimming took off 2 bases at V and 4 bases at J, with 29 bases between the two ends. Written as DNA, the CDR3 is TGCGCCAGCAGTGAGGAAATCACGGACAGAATCGTGAGGGAAGGCTATGGCTACACCTTC. Its translation: CASSEEITDRIVREGYGYTF.

The genes are TRBV6-4 and TRBJ2-5, with a weak D call TRBD2 (6 bases). The germline V gene encodes CDR1 MRHNA and CDR2 SNTAGT. The CDR3 sequence is 14 residues long. Trimming shortened V by 6 bases and J by 2 bases, and 13 bases separated the two germline ends. As DNA, the CDR3 is TGTGCCAGCAGCCAAGACGGGGGACAAGAGACCCAGTACTTC. As protein: CASSQDGGQETQYF.

The V gene is TRBV29-1, the J gene TRBJ2-5; a possible D gene is TRBD1 (7 bases). Germline V gene data show CDR1 as SQVTM and CDR2 as ANQGSEA. Trimming removed 6 bases from V and 2 bases from J, with 10 bases in between. The CDR3 loop spans 12 amino acids. The CDR3 region is CSVGGQQETQYF. The CDR3 nucleotides read TGCAGCGTGGGGGGACAGCAAGAGACCCAGTACTTC.

The chain combines TRBV30 with TRBJ2-7; D is undetermined. Trimming stripped 7 bases from V and 1 base from J, with 11 bases between. The CDR3 is 12 amino acids. From germline, CDR1 is GTSNPN and CDR2 SVGIG (reference sequence). CDR3 nucleotide sequence: TGTGCCTCAGATCGAACGTCCTACGAGCAGTACTTC. Translated: CASDRTSYEQYF.

The chain employs TRBV4-1 and TRBJ2-5; D is perhaps TRBD1 (7 bases). The CDR3 runs to 15 residues. Germline V lookup: CDR1 MGHRA, CDR2 YSYEKL. Trimming removed 2 bases from V and 1 base from J, with 11 bases in between. The CDR3 reads CASSQRGRGQETQYF. The CDR3 DNA reads as TGCGCCAGCAGCCAAAGGGGGCGGGGCCAAGAGACCCAGTACTTC.

The V gene is TRBV5-1, the J gene TRBJ1-6; 9 bases agree with TRBD1. This CDR3 spans 16 amino acids. Per germline, CDR1 SGHRS and CDR2 YFSETQ. V shed 1 base, J shed 9 bases, and the junction held 8 bases outside the gene matches. Here the CDR3 reads CASSLTGGGLGSPLHF. The DNA for the CDR3 is TGCGCCAGCAGCTTGACAGGGGGCGGTTTAGGTTCACCCCTCCACTTT.

The rearrangement links TRBV2 to TRBJ1-5; tentative D call: TRBD1 (6 bases). The ends were cut back, 8 bases at V and 3 bases at J, with 20 bases in the middle. The germline gives CDR1 SNHLY, CDR2 FYNNEI. The CDR3 covers 16 residues. The CDR3 spells CASRTDRSTVNQPQHF. The DNA for the CDR3 is TGTGCCAGCCGAACCGACAGGTCAACGGTCAATCAGCCCCAGCATTTT.

The rearrangement uses TRBV21-1 and TRBJ1-5. TRBV21-1 is given as a pseudogene. This CDR3 has 15 amino acids. CDR3 loop: CASSKAPGRNQPQHF. CDR3 DNA: TGTGCCAGCAGCAAAGCCCCGGGTCGCAATCAGCCCCAGCATTTT.

This chain links TRBV19 with TRBJ1-2, with D possibly TRBD1 on 6 matching bases. The CDR3 contains 12 residues. Trimming left V 3 bases short and J 8 bases short, with 10 bases between. Germline assignment: CDR1 LNHDA and CDR2 SQIVND (reference sequence). In nucleotides, the CDR3 is TGTGCCAGTAGTATCAACAGGGAAGGCTACACCTTC. This encodes CASSINREGYTF.

This chain connects TRBV5-1 to TRBJ2-1, with no clear D. The CDR3 is 11 residues long. The germline gives CDR1 SGHRS, CDR2 YFSETQ. V shed 1 base and J shed 7 bases, with 3 bases lying between them. The CDR3 protein is CASSLINEQFF. In DNA, the CDR3 is TGCGCCAGCAGCTTGATAAATGAGCAGTTCTTC.

The chain combines TRBV5-1 with TRBJ1-4; unclear D gene. CDR1 and CDR2 from the germline V gene are SGHRS and YFSETQ. The CDR3 length is 14 residues. V was trimmed by 1 base and J by 8 bases, leaving 12 bases between them. The CDR3 protein is CASSLLGAPEKLFF. The CDR3 DNA follows: TGCGCCAGCAGCTTGTTGGGCGCCCCAGAAAAACTGTTTTTT.

This chain connects TRBV5-1 to TRBJ1-1; tentative D call: TRBD1 (5 bases). The CDR3 is 16 amino acids. V was trimmed by 0 bases and J by 3 bases, leaving 15 bases between them. The V gene's germline CDR1 is SGHRS and CDR2 YFSETQ. CDR3 protein: CASSLEGAIGDTEAFF. The CDR3 bases are TGCGCCAGCAGCTTGGAAGGGGCGATCGGCGACACTGAAGCTTTCTTT. Full variable domain (rest looked up from reference TRBV5-1 and TRBJ1-1): KAGVTQTPRYLIKTRGQQVTLSCSPISGHRSVSWYQQTPGQGLQFLFEYFSETQRNKGNFPGRFSGRQFSNSRSEMNVSTLELGDSALYLCASSLEGAIGDTEAFFGQGTRLTVV.

CDR3 sequence reads: CAWSSPGGIIRPIYEQYF. CDR3 DNA: TGTGCCTGGAGCTCACCTGGGGGGATAATCCGCCCAATTTACGAGCAGTACTTC. This chain uses TRBV30 with TRBJ2-7, with a tentative D call TRBD2 (6 bases). The V end was cut by 3 bases, the J end by 4 bases, with 28 bases between. The CDR3 is made up of 18 amino acids. In germline, CDR1 is GTSNPN, CDR2 SVGIG (reference sequence).

The rearrangement uses TRBV3-1 (or the pseudogene TRBV3-2) and TRBJ1-3; D not certain. The CDR3 is 15 amino acids. The ends were cut back, 2 bases at V and 0 bases at J, with 8 bases in the middle. Germline V gives CDR1 LGHDT, CDR2 YNNKEL (reference sequence). The DNA for the CDR3 is TGTGCCAGCAGCCAATCCCCCTCCTCTGGAAACACCATATATTTT. This codes for CASSQSPSSGNTIYF.